This T cell receptor beta chain was sequenced for a study of radiotherapy plus CTLA-4 blockade in lung cancer. The CDR3 contains 15 residues. V lost 8 bases, J lost 4 bases, and 7 bases stayed unmatched. Per the germline V gene, CDR1 is SNHLY and CDR2 is FYNNEI. Using immunoSEQ multiplex PCR, the repertoire was profiled, and TCRdb retains in-frame clones only, with some absent. The sample has roughly 90,000 clones, around 83% seen once; the top ten hold roughly 26%. The sample in question was peripheral blood, obtained from a patient treated with radiotherapy plus ipilimumab. The chain links TRBV2 to TRBJ2-1; TRBD2 agrees at 11 bases. The TCR sequence derives from a human donor with non-small cell lung cancer that progressed on radiotherapy plus ipilimumab. The CDR3 sequence is CASGRLAGTYNEQFF. The CDR3 nucleotides read TGTGCCAGCGGCCGACTAGCGGGAACATACAATGAGCAGTTCTTC.